This TCR beta chain was sequenced during a study of CD8 T cells in Susac syndrome. Study at large: The sequenced Susac syndrome patients comprised roughly 6 with active disease and 8 or 9 in remission.

Sequencing of TCR beta covered CD8+ and CD4+ T cells obtained from blood. The CD8+ and CD4+ T cells were negatively isolated, with the TEMRA cells enriched by FACS. The RNA input was roughly 0.45 to 1 ug, and it was reverse transcribed with random hexamers. Amplification of TCR beta CDR3 used immunoSEQ multiplex PCR across 54 Vbeta and 13 Jbeta. Using its own MiXCR run on the immunoSEQ multiplex PCR reads, TCRdb lists one record per CDR3 protein. The repertoire holds 75,000 to 80,000 distinct CDR3 sequences, with roughly 94% as singletons. The CDR3 is 14 amino acids. Trimming at V came to 2 bases and at J to 5 bases, leaving 4 bases not matched to a gene. Germline V gives CDR1 KGHSH, CDR2 LQKENI. This clonotype showed up just once.

The gene calls are TRBV18 and TRBJ2-7; 9 nucleotides line up with TRBD1. The origin of this receptor is a human donor with Susac syndrome. The sample consisted of CD8+ T cells from PBMCs. CDR3 residues: CASSPWDRVDEQYF. The CDR3 coding sequence is TGTGCCAGCTCACCATGGGACAGGGTGGACGAGCAGTACTTC.